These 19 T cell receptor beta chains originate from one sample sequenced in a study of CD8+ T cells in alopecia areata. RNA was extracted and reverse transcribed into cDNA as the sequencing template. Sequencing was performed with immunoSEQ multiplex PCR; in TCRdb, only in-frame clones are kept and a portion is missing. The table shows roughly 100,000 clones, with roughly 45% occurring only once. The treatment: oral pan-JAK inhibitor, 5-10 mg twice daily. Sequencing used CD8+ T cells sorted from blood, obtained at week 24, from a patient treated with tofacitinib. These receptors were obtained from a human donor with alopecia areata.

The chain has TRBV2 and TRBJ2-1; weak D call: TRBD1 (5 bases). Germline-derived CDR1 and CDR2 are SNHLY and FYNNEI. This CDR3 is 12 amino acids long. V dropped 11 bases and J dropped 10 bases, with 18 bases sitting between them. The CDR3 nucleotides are TGTGCCTGCGGACAAGCGTCTATCGAGCAGTTCTTC. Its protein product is CACGQASIEQFF. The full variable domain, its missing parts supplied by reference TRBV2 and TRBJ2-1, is EPEVTQTPSHQVTQMGQEVILRCVPISNHLYFYWYRQILGQKVEFLVSFYNNEISEKSEIFDDQFSVERPDGSNFTLKIRSTKLEDSAMYFCACGQASIEQFFGPGTRLTVL.

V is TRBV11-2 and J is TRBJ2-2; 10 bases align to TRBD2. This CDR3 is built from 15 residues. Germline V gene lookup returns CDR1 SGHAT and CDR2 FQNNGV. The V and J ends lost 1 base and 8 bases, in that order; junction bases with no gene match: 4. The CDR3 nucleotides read TGTGCCAGCAGCTTAGCTAGCGGGAGTAGAGGGGAGCTGTTTTTT. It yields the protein CASSLASGSRGELFF. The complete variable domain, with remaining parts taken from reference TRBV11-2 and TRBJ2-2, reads EAGVAQSPRYKIIEKRQSVAFWCNPISGHATLYWYQQILGQGPKLLIQFQNNGVVDDSQLPKDRFSAERLKGVDSTLKIQPAKLEDSAVYLCASSLASGSRGELFFGEGSRLTVL.

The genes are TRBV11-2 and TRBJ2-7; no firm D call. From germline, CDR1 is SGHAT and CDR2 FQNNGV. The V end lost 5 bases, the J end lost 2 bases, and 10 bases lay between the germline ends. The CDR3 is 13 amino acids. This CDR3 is CASSPLRAYEQYF. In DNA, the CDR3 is TGTGCCAGCAGCCCCTTAAGAGCCTACGAGCAGTACTTC.

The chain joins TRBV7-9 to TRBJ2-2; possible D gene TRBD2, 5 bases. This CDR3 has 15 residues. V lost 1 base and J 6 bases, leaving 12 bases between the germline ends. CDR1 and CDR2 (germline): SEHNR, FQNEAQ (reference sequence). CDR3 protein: CASSLVRLAAGELFF. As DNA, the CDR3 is TGTGCCAGCAGCTTAGTTCGCCTAGCTGCCGGGGAGCTGTTTTTT.

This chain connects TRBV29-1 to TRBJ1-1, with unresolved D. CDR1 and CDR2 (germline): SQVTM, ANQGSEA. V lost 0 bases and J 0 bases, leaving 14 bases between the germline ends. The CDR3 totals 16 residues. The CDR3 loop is CSVEDVLESMNTEAFF. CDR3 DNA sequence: TGCAGCGTTGAAGATGTCCTAGAGTCCATGAACACTGAAGCTTTCTTT. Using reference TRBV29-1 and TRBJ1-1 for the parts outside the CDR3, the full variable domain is SAVISQKPSRDICQRGTSLTIQCQVDSQVTMMFWYRQQPGQSLTLIATANQGSEATYESGFVIDKFPISRPNLTFSTLTVSNMSPEDSSIYLCSVEDVLESMNTEAFFGQGTRLTVV.

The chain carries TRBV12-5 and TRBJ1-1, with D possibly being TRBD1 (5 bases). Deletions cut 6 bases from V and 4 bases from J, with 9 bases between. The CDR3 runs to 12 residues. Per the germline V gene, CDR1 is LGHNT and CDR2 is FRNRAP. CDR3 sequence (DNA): TGTGCTAGTGGCGAGGGGCTCACTGAAGCTTTCTTT. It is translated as CASGEGLTEAFF.

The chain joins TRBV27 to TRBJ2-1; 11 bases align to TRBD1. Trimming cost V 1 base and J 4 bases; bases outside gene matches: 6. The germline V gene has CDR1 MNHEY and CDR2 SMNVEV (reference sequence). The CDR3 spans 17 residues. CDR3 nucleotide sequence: TGTGCCAGCAGTTTATTAGGGGGACAGGGGGAGTACAATGAGCAGTTCTTC. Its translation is CASSLLGGQGEYNEQFF.

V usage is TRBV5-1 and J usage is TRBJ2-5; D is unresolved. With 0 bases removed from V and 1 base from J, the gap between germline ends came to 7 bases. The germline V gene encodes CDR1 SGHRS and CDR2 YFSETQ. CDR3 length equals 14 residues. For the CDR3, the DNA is TGCGCCAGCAGCTTGGAGCCAGCCCAAGAGACCCAGTACTTC. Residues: CASSLEPAQETQYF.

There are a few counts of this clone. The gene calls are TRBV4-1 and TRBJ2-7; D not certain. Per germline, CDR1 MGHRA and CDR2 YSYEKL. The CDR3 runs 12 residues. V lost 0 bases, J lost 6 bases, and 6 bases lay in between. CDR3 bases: TGCGCCAGCAGCCAAGATCCCCTCGAGCAGTACTTC. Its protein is CASSQDPLEQYF.

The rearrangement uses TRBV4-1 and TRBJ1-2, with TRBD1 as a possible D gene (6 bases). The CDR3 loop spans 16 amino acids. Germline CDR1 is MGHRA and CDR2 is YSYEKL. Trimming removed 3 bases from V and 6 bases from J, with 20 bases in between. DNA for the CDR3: TGCGCCAGCAGCCAGATACCTCCAGGGGACGTAAATGGCTACACCTTC. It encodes CASSQIPPGDVNGYTF.

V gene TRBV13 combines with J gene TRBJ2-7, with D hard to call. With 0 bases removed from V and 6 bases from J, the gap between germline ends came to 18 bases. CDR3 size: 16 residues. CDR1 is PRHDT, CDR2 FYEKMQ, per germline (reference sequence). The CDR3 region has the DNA TGTGCCAGCAGCTTAGGCCGAATGGACCTGGGTAGCGAGCAGTACTTC. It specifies CASSLGRMDLGSEQYF.

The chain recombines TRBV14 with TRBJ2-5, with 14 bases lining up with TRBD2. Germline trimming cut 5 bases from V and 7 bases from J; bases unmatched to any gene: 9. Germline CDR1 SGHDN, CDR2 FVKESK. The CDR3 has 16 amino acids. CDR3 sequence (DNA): TGTGCCAGCAGCAAACCGGGACTAGCGGGAGAGTGGACCCAGTACTTC. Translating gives CASSKPGLAGEWTQYF.

The CDR3 region is CASGPGTDTQYF. CDR3 coding DNA: TGTGCCAGCGGGCCGGGAACAGATACGCAGTATTTT. The V call is TRBV9, the J call TRBJ2-3; D might be TRBD2 (5 bases). Looked up from germline, CDR1 is SGDLS and CDR2 is YYNGEE. CDR3 length equals 12 residues. The V end was cut by 7 bases, the J end by 3 bases, with 9 bases between.

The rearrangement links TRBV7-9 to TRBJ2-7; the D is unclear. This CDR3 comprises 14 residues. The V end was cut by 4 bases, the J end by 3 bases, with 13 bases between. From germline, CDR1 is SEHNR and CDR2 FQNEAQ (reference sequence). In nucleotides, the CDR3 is TGTGCCAGCAGCTCGCTTGGGAAGAACTACGAGCAGTACTTC. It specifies CASSSLGKNYEQYF.

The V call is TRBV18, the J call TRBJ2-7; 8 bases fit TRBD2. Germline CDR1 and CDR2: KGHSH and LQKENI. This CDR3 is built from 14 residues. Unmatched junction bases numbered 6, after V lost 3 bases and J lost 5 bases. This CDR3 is CASSPLDGGDEQYF. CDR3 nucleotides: TGTGCCAGCTCACCGTTGGACGGGGGGGACGAGCAGTACTTC.

The CDR3 DNA follows: TGTGCCAGCATGGCCAGTTCCAATGAGCAGTTCTTC. Translated, it gives CASMASSNEQFF. J is TRBJ2-1 and V is TRBV6-6; D is ambiguous. Trimming left V 7 bases short and J 6 bases short, with 10 bases between. The CDR3 contains 12 residues. CDR1 and CDR2 from the germline V gene are MNHNY and SVGAGI (reference sequence).

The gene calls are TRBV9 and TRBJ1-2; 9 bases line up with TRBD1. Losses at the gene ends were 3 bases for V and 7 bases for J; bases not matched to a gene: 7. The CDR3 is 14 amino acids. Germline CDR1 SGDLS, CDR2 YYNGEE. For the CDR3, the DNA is TGTGCCAGCAGCGGGACAGGGGAGGGACCTGGCTACACCTTC. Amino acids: CASSGTGEGPGYTF. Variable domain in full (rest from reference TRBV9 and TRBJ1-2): DSGVTQTPKHLITATGQRVTLRCSPRSGDLSVYWYQQSLDQGLQFLIQYYNGEERAKGNILERFSAQQFPDLHSELNLSSLELGDSALYFCASSGTGEGPGYTFGSGTRLTVV.

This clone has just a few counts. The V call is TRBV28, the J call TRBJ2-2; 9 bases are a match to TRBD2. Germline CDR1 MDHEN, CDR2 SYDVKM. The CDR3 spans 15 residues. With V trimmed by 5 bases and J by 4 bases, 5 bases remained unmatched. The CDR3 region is CASSDQTSGTGELFF. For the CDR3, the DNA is TGTGCCAGCAGTGATCAGACTAGCGGCACCGGGGAGCTGTTTTTT. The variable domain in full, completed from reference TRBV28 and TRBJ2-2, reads DVKVTQSSRYLVKRTGEKVFLECVQDMDHENMFWYRQDPGLGLRLIYFSYDVKMKEKGDIPEGYSVSREKKERFSLILESASTNQTSMYLCASSDQTSGTGELFFGEGSRLTVL.

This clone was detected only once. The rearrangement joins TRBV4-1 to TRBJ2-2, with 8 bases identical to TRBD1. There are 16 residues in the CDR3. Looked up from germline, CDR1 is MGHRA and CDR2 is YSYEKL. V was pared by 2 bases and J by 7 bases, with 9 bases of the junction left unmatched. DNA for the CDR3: TGCGCCAGCAGCCAACCTAAGACAGGGGATCGCGGGGAGCTGTTTTTT. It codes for CASSQPKTGDRGELFF.